This entry is about one T cell receptor (beta chain). These data are taken from a study of cytomegalovirus exposure and HLA in healthy donors. 60 Vbeta and 13 Jbeta primers were used in PCR. Sequencing was performed with immunoSEQ multiplex PCR; in TCRdb, only in-frame clones are kept and a portion is missing. The sample carries 100,000 to 150,000 clones, roughly three quarters recorded once. The ends were cut back, 6 bases at V and 4 bases at J, with 15 bases in the middle. Germline CDR1 and CDR2: LNHDA and SQIVND (reference sequence). This CDR3 contains 14 residues. This receptor was obtained from a man aged 25-45 years in good health and CMV-seropositive. Sequences were obtained from PBMCs. The rearrangement uses TRBV19 and TRBJ2-5; possible D gene TRBD2, 5 bases. CDR3 nucleotide sequence: TGTGCCAGTAGCCAACTAGACTCAGTAGAGACCCAGTACTTC. This codes for CASSQLDSVETQYF.